Sequencing of this T cell receptor (beta chain) was carried out in a study of T cells in localized non-small cell lung cancer. TCRdb's copy holds only in-frame clones and misses some; the assay was immunoSEQ multiplex PCR. The sample consists of roughly 20,000 clones, 70% to 90% of them appearing once. The study, taken as a whole, reports: Median detection of top 100 tumor clones in adjacent lung was about 52 clones. Higher adjacent-lung clonality was associated with shorter survival.

This clone is deemed medium-sized. The antigen is undetermined. This sequence was found in a male donor at least 60 years old with stage I lung adenocarcinoma. Sequenced here: peripheral blood, sampled before any cancer treatment.

CDR3 coding DNA: TGTGCCAGCAGTGAAGAGGTGGCTTCGGCAGATACGCAGTATTTT. It codes for CASSEEVASADTQYF. The chain employs TRBV6-1 and TRBJ2-3; no reliable D call. This CDR3 comprises 15 residues. The germline V gene encodes CDR1 MNHNS and CDR2 SASEGT. V was trimmed by 1 base and J by 4 bases, leaving 12 bases between them.